One and the same sample provided the 26 T cell receptor beta chains below, sequenced in a study of blood T cell repertoires in COVID-19. Sequencing was performed with immunoSEQ multiplex PCR; in TCRdb, only in-frame clones are kept and a portion is missing. Of 300,000 to 350,000 clones in the sample, roughly 90% were seen once. The specimen sequenced was PBMCs or T cells enriched from blood (not recorded which). The receptors were gathered from a woman between 25 and 40 years old who had recovered from COVID-19.

The chain recombines TRBV9 with TRBJ1-5; D perhaps matches TRBD1 (6 bases). With 0 bases removed from V and 5 bases from J, the gap between germline ends came to 12 bases. This CDR3 has 15 residues. Germline V gene sequence: CDR1 SGDLS, CDR2 YYNGEE. The CDR3 region has the DNA TGTGCCAGCAGCGTAGATGGGGCAGGGGATCAGCCCCAGCATTTT. Translated: CASSVDGAGDQPQHF.

The chain joins TRBV24-1 to TRBJ2-2; 9 bases agree with TRBD2. The J segment lost 2 bases and the V segment lost 4 bases, leaving 4 bases of the junction unmatched. CDR1 is KGHDR, CDR2 SFDVKD, per germline. CDR3 length equals 16 residues. DNA of the CDR3: TGTGCCACCAGTGACTCGCTAGCGGGAAACACCGGGGAGCTGTTTTTT. Protein: CATSDSLAGNTGELFF.

V usage is TRBV18 and J usage is TRBJ2-5; perhaps TRBD1 as D (6 bases). Germline V gene lookup returns CDR1 KGHSH and CDR2 LQKENI. V lost 2 bases, J lost 2 bases, and 15 bases lay in between. This CDR3 contains 16 residues. Here the CDR3 reads CASSPLTGDPQETQYF. CDR3 in DNA: TGTGCCAGCTCACCATTGACAGGTGATCCTCAAGAGACCCAGTACTTC.

The V call is TRBV12-3 or TRBV12-4, the J call TRBJ1-5; D is ambiguous. This CDR3 region has 13 residues. Trimming pared 3 bases from V and 6 bases from J, leaving 9 bases between. The CDR3 region is CASSFLMSQPQHF. For the CDR3, the DNA is TGTGCCAGCAGTTTTTTGATGAGTCAGCCCCAGCATTTT.

The rearrangement joins TRBV5-1 to TRBJ1-1; D is undetermined. Per the germline V gene, CDR1 is SGHRS and CDR2 is YFSETQ. Trimming removed 4 bases from V and 0 bases from J, with 7 bases in between. This CDR3 is 13 amino acids long. CDR3 region: CASSPQVNTEAFF. The CDR3 DNA reads as TGCGCCAGCAGCCCCCAGGTGAACACTGAAGCTTTCTTT.

The chain has TRBV6-1 and TRBJ1-2, with 10 bases identical to TRBD1. The J segment lost 4 bases and the V segment lost 3 bases, leaving 8 bases of the junction unmatched. Germline V gene data show CDR1 as MNHNS and CDR2 as SASEGT. This CDR3 has 16 amino acids. CDR3 coding DNA: TGTGCCAGCAGTGACTATCCGGGACAGGGGATCTATGGCTACACCTTC. As protein: CASSDYPGQGIYGYTF.

CDR3 protein: CASSELGRNTGELFF. The CDR3 coding sequence is TGTGCCAGCAGTGAGCTTGGCAGGAACACCGGGGAGCTGTTTTTT. V usage is TRBV6-1 and J usage is TRBJ2-2, with D hard to call. The germline V and J ends were trimmed by 3 bases and 1 base, with 9 bases remaining between them. The germline gives CDR1 MNHNS, CDR2 SASEGT. The CDR3 is 15 residues long.

The gene calls are TRBV10-3 and TRBJ1-2; tentative D call: TRBD1 (5 bases). The germline V gene has CDR1 ENHRY and CDR2 SYGVKD. The V end was cut by 11 bases, the J end by 7 bases, with 11 bases between. The CDR3 covers 10 residues. The DNA for the CDR3 is TGTGCCGTTCAGGGTCGTGGCTACACCTTC. It specifies CAVQGRGYTF.

The chain uses TRBV12-3 or TRBV12-4 and TRBJ1-2, with 7 bases that match TRBD1. Losses at the gene ends were 5 bases for V and 8 bases for J; bases not matched to a gene: 8. The CDR3 covers 13 residues. The CDR3 sequence is CASSETGREGYTF. The CDR3 DNA sequence: TGTGCCAGCAGTGAGACAGGGCGCGAGGGCTACACCTTC.

The chain joins TRBV7-2 to TRBJ2-7; 8 positions match TRBD2. The junction had 7 bases not matched to a gene; V was cut back by 9 bases and J by 0 bases. Germline V gives CDR1 SGHTA, CDR2 FQGNSA. This CDR3 has 14 residues. CDR3 in DNA: TGTGCCAGTGGAACCGGGACTAGCTCCTACGAGCAGTACTTC. Protein product: CASGTGTSSYEQYF.

The rearrangement joins TRBV7-3 to TRBJ2-1, with 13 bases lining up with TRBD2. Germline V gene lookup returns CDR1 SGHTA and CDR2 FQGTGA. The ends lost 4 bases at V and 8 bases at J; junction bases unmatched: 11. This CDR3 has 17 amino acids. The CDR3 DNA reads TGTGCCAGCAGCTACGGACTAGCGGGAGTTAGTGGAGATGAGCAGTTCTTC. It encodes CASSYGLAGVSGDEQFF.

The V gene is TRBV19, the J gene TRBJ2-1; possible D gene TRBD1, 6 bases. This CDR3 region has 13 residues. With 10 bases removed from V and 3 bases from J, the gap between germline ends came to 13 bases. Germline V lookup: CDR1 LNHDA, CDR2 SQIVND (reference sequence). The CDR3 is CATTGSFYNEQFF. The CDR3 coding sequence is TGTGCCACTACAGGGTCCTTCTACAATGAGCAGTTCTTC.

This chain links TRBV3-1 (or the pseudogene TRBV3-2) with TRBJ2-5, with 12 nucleotides matching TRBD2. Trimming cost V 0 bases and J 2 bases; bases outside gene matches: 16. CDR1 LGHDT and CDR2 YNNKEL come from the germline V gene (reference sequence). The CDR3 is 21 residues long. DNA of the CDR3: TGTGCCAGCAGCCAAGATTCGTCGCTAGCGGGAGGGCCAAGGAGGCAAGAGACCCAGTACTTC. Protein product: CASSQDSSLAGGPRRQETQYF.

The rearrangement uses TRBV6-5 and TRBJ2-7; 8 bases line up with TRBD2. CDR1 MNHEY and CDR2 SVGAGI come from the germline V gene. V shed 2 bases, J shed 3 bases, and the junction held 0 bases outside the gene matches. The CDR3 covers 13 residues. CDR3 DNA sequence: TGTGCCAGCAGTTACAGCGGGAGCTACGAGCAGTACTTC. Its protein is CASSYSGSYEQYF.

This clone was counted only a few times. V and J are TRBV6-5 and TRBJ1-2; D not resolved. This CDR3 contains 15 residues. CDR1 MNHEY and CDR2 SVGAGI come from the germline V gene. V was shortened by 6 bases and J by 1 base, with 15 bases between the two germline ends. The CDR3 is CASSPMRALNYGYTF. CDR3 bases: TGTGCCAGCAGCCCCATGAGAGCCCTTAACTATGGCTACACCTTC.

The chain combines TRBV5-1 with TRBJ2-1; D may be TRBD1 (6 bases). The CDR3 sequence is 16 residues long. Trimming removed 2 bases from V and 2 bases from J, with 14 bases in between. Germline V gene data show CDR1 as SGHRS and CDR2 as YFSETQ. CDR3 sequence: CASSLTTGSAYNEQFF. For the CDR3, the DNA is TGCGCCAGCAGCTTAACCACAGGGTCTGCCTACAATGAGCAGTTCTTC.

This chain uses TRBV30 with TRBJ2-7; TRBD1 matches 10 bases. J was trimmed by 0 bases and V by 0 bases; bases with no gene match: 17. Per germline, CDR1 GTSNPN and CDR2 SVGIG (reference sequence). The CDR3 spans 20 residues. CDR3 nucleotide sequence: TGTGCCTGGAGTGTACTATTGGGACAGGGGCAAGCGGGGATCTCCTACGAGCAGTACTTC. It translates to CAWSVLLGQGQAGISYEQYF.

The gene calls are TRBV27 and TRBJ2-5, with D possibly matching TRBD1 (5 bases). Between the trimmed V and J ends, which lost 9 bases and 5 bases, there was a span of 16 bases. The CDR3 consists of 13 residues. Germline loops: CDR1 MNHEY, CDR2 SMNVEV (reference sequence). CDR3 bases: TGTGCCAGTACAGCCATTAGGGGCGAGACCCAGTACTTC. Amino acid sequence: CASTAIRGETQYF.

The rearrangement links TRBV4-2 to TRBJ1-3; D is ambiguous. Looked up from germline, CDR1 is LGHNA and CDR2 is YNFKEQ. The length of the CDR3 is 14 residues. V was shortened by 1 base and J by 4 bases, with 8 bases between the two germline ends. CDR3 nucleotide sequence: TGTGCCAGCAGCCAAGCGATTGGCGGAAACACCATATATTTT. Amino acid sequence: CASSQAIGGNTIYF.

This clone was detected a few times. CDR3 amino acids: CAKEEGRAGELFF. DNA for the CDR3: TGTGCCAAAGAGGAGGGGAGGGCCGGGGAGCTGTTTTTT. This sequence joins TRBV2 and TRBJ2-2; 7 nucleotides align to TRBD2. V lost 10 bases, J lost 6 bases, and 8 bases stayed unmatched. The CDR3 totals 13 residues. Germline V gene lookup returns CDR1 SNHLY and CDR2 FYNNEI. The full variable domain, rest sourced from reference TRBV2 and TRBJ2-2, is EPEVTQTPSHQVTQMGQEVILRCVPISNHLYFYWYRQILGQKVEFLVSFYNNEISEKSEIFDDQFSVERPDGSNFTLKIRSTKLEDSAMYFCAKEEGRAGELFFGEGSRLTVL.

This clone was seen a single time. J is TRBJ1-5 and V is TRBV19; 7 nucleotides match TRBD1. This CDR3 has 14 residues. Per the germline V gene, CDR1 is LNHDA and CDR2 is SQIVND (reference sequence). Trimming cost V 1 base and J 8 bases; bases outside gene matches: 5. CDR3 protein: CASSIGQGFEPQHF. The DNA for the CDR3 is TGTGCCAGTAGTATAGGACAGGGATTCGAGCCCCAGCATTTT.

This clone occurred a few times. This chain uses TRBV6-5 with TRBJ2-7; 12 bases are shared with TRBD1. The CDR3 covers 14 residues. J gave up 4 bases and V 4 bases, and 2 bases lay outside the gene matches. CDR1 is MNHEY and CDR2 is SVGAGI in the germline V gene. As DNA, the CDR3 is TGTGCCAGCAGTTGGGGACAGGGGGCATACGAGCAGTACTTC. It yields the protein CASSWGQGAYEQYF.

This chain connects TRBV7-2 to TRBJ2-3; possibly TRBD2 for D (6 bases). V dropped 5 bases and J dropped 1 base, with 19 bases sitting between them. Germline CDR1 and CDR2: SGHTA and FQGNSA. The CDR3 has 17 amino acids. CDR3 sequence (DNA): TGTGCCAGCAGCCTTAGACTTATGGGGGGTCGCACAGATACGCAGTATTTT. Translating gives CASSLRLMGGRTDTQYF.

The V and J genes are TRBV30 and TRBJ1-1; 9 bases align to TRBD1. The CDR3 length is 14 residues. J was trimmed by 5 bases and V by 2 bases; bases with no gene match: 6. Germline CDR1 reads GTSNPN; CDR2 reads SVGIG (reference sequence). CDR3 region: CAWSRGQGLTEAFF. For the CDR3, the DNA is TGTGCCTGGAGTCGGGGACAGGGTTTAACTGAAGCTTTCTTT.

This clone showed up just once. The chain uses TRBV14 and TRBJ2-5, with TRBD1 identical over 12 bases. J gave up 5 bases and V 3 bases, and 7 bases lay outside the gene matches. Germline-derived CDR1 and CDR2 are SGHDN and FVKESK. The CDR3 extends over 16 amino acids. The CDR3 reads CASSHYGTGGRETQYF. CDR3 nucleotides: TGTGCCAGCAGCCATTACGGGACAGGGGGCCGGGAGACCCAGTACTTC.

This chain uses TRBV28 with TRBJ1-4; no clear D. The germline V and J ends were trimmed by 3 bases and 5 bases, with 13 bases remaining between them. The CDR3 extends over 15 amino acids. CDR1 is MDHEN, CDR2 SYDVKM, per germline. The CDR3 bases are TGTGCCAGCAGTTTTAGGCGGAATACCAATGAAAAACTGTTTTTT. Its translation is CASSFRRNTNEKLFF. Full variable domain (missing parts from reference TRBV28 and TRBJ1-4): DVKVTQSSRYLVKRTGEKVFLECVQDMDHENMFWYRQDPGLGLRLIYFSYDVKMKEKGDIPEGYSVSREKKERFSLILESASTNQTSMYLCASSFRRNTNEKLFFGSGTQLSVL.